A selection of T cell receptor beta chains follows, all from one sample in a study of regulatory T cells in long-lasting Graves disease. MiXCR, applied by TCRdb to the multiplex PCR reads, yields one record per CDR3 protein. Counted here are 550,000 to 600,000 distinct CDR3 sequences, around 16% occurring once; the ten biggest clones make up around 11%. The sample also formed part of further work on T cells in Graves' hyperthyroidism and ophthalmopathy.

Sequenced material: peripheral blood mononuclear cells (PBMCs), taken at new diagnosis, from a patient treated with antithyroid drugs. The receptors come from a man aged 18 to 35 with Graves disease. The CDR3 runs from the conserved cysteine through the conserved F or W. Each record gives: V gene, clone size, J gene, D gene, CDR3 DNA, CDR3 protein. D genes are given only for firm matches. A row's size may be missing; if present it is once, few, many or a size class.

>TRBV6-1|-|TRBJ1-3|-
TGTGCCAGCAGCTTGGGGGGGTTCTCTGGAAACACCATATATTTT
CASSLGGFSGNTIYF
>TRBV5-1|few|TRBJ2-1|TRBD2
TGCGCCAGCAGCCCGACCAGCGGGAGGGTAGCCCCAATAGGTTCCAATGAGCAGTTCTTC
CASSPTSGRVAPIGSNEQFF
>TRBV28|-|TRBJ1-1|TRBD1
TGTGCCAGCAGTTTGGCCCATGGAGGGACAGGGGGATTCACTGAAGCTTTCTTT
CASSLAHGGTGGFTEAFF
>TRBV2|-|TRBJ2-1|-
TGTGCCAGCGGGGCCGAAGGCGGGGAGCAGTTCTTC
CASGAEGGEQFF
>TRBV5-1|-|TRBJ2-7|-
TGCGCCAGCAGCTTCGGAAGGGGAGGCTCCTACGAGCAGTACTTC
CASSFGRGGSYEQYF
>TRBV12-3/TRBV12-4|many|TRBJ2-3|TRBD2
TGTGCCAGCAGTCCAGCGGGAGACTCCCCAGATACGCAGTATTTT
CASSPAGDSPDTQYF
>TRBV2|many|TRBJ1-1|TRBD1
TGTGCCAGCAGGTCGGACAGGGTGCCTAAAGCTTTCTTT
CASRSDRVPKAFF
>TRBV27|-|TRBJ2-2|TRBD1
TGTGCCAGCAGTTCCATCGACAGGGCGAACACCGGGGAGCTGTTTTTT
CASSSIDRANTGELFF
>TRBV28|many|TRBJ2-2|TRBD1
TGTGCCAGCAAAGACAGGGGTGCCACCGGGGAGCTGTTTTTT
CASKDRGATGELFF
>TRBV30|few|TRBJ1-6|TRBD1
TGTGCCTGGAGTCAACCGGGACAGCGTACCTACTATAATTCACCCCTCCACTTT
CAWSQPGQRTYYNSPLHF
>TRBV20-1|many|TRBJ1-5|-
TGCAGTGCTAGAGGAGGGGCGAGTCAGCCCCAGCATTTT
CSARGGASQPQHF
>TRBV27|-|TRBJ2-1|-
TGTGCCAGCAGTTTTGGTTGGGGCAATGAGCAGTTCTTC
CASSFGWGNEQFF
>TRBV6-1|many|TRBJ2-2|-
TGTGCCAGCAGCCCCTCCACGGGTCTGGGACGGCCGAACACCGGGGAGCTGTTTTTT
CASSPSTGLGRPNTGELFF
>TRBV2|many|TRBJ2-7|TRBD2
TGTGCCGGGGGAAGACTAGCGGTCTACGAGCAGTACTTC
CAGGRLAVYEQYF
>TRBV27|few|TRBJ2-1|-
TGTGCCAGCAGGGCCGAAGAGGGAGCCGTCCTTCTCAATGAGCAGTTCTTC
CASRAEEGAVLLNEQFF
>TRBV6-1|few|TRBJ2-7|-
TGTGCCAGCAGTGCAGGGGTTGTCGAGCAGTACTTC
CASSAGVVEQYF
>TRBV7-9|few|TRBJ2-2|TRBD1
TGTGCCAGCAGCAAAGGACAGGAGAACACCGGGGAGCTGTTTTTT
CASSKGQENTGELFF
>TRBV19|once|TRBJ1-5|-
TGTGCCAGTACCGGAAGGGACACGGGAAATCAGCCCCAGCATTTT
CASTGRDTGNQPQHF
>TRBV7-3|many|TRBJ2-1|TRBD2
TGTGCCAGCAGCTTAGATCTAGCGGGACGGAATGAGCAGTTCTTC
CASSLDLAGRNEQFF
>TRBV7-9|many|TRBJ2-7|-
TGTGCCAGCAGCCCGACAGGGACTGGGGAGCAGTACTTC
CASSPTGTGEQYF
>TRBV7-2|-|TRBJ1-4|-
TGTGCCAGCAGCCCCAGGGCACAAGAAAAACTGTTTTTT
CASSPRAQEKLFF
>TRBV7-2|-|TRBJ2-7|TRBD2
TGTGCCAGCAGCTTAGTAGGACCTATAGCGGGAGGCCAAAGCTACGAGCAGTACTTC
CASSLVGPIAGGQSYEQYF
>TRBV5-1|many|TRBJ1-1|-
TGCGCCAGCAAACTGAACACTGAAGCTTTCTTT
CASKLNTEAFF
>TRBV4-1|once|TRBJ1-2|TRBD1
TGCGCCAGCAGCCATCCAATTGGGACAGGGGAAAACTATGGCTACACCTTC
CASSHPIGTGENYGYTF
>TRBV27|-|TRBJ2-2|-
TGTGCCAGCAGCCAGATCCTGAACACCGGGGAGCTGTTTTTT
CASSQILNTGELFF
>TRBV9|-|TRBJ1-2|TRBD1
TGTGCCAGCAGCCCCGAGACAGGGGAAGGCTATGGCTACACCTTC
CASSPETGEGYGYTF
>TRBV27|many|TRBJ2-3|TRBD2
TGTGCCAGCGGGGATTGGCGGGAGGGCACAGATACGCAGTATTTT
CASGDWREGTDTQYF
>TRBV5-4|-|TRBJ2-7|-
TGTGCCAGCAGCGGGGGTGGAAGCAGGGCCACCTACGAGCAGTACTTC
CASSGGGSRATYEQYF
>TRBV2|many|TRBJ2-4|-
TGTGCCAGCAGGACAGGCAAAAACATTCAGTACTTC
CASRTGKNIQYF
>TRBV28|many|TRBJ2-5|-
TGTGCCAGCAGCGGAACAGCGCAAGAGACCCAGTACTTC
CASSGTAQETQYF
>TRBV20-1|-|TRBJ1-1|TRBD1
TGCAGTGCCCCCCGCGCGGACAGGGGAAACACTGAAGCTTTCTTT
CSAPRADRGNTEAFF
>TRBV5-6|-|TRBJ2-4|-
TGTGCCAGCAGCCCATGGCGGGAGAGGGGGTTAGCCAAAAACATTCAGTACTTC
CASSPWRERGLAKNIQYF
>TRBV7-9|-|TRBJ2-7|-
TGTGCCAGCAGCGTACGACAGGGAGGTGAGCAGTACTTC
CASSVRQGGEQYF
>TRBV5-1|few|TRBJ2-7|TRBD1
TGCGCCAGCTGGGACAGTACCTACGAGCAGTACTTC
CASWDSTYEQYF
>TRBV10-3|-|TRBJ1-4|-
TGTGCCATCAGTGAGTCGACGGCAGGGTCGGTTGGTGCTGAAAAACTGTTTTTT
CAISESTAGSVGAEKLFF
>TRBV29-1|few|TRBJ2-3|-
TGCAGCGTTGATACAGGGCACACAGATACGCAGTATTTT
CSVDTGHTDTQYF